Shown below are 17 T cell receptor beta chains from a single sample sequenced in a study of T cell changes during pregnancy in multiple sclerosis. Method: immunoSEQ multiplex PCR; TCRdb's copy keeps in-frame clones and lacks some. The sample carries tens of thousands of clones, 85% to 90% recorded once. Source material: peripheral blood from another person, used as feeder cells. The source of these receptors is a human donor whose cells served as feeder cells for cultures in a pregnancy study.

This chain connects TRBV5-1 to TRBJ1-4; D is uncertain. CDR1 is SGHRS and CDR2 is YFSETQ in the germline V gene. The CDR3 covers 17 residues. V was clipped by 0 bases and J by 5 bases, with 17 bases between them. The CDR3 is CASSLGGGPNTNEKLFF. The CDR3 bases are TGCGCCAGCAGCTTGGGGGGAGGGCCCAACACAAATGAAAAACTGTTTTTT.

In nucleotides, the CDR3 is TGTGCCAGCAGCTTAGAGTCCCAGAGAGGCTACACCTTC. It codes for CASSLESQRGYTF. The chain has TRBV7-8 and TRBJ1-2, with D uncertain. CDR1 SGHVS and CDR2 FQNEAQ come from the germline V gene. This CDR3 region has 13 residues. V lost 1 base and J lost 8, with 11 bases in between.

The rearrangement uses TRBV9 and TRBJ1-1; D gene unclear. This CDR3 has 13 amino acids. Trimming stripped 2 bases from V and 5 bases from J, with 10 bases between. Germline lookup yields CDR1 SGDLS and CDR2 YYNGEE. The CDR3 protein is CASSVSPGTEAFF. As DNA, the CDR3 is TGTGCCAGCAGCGTGTCTCCGGGGACTGAAGCTTTCTTT.

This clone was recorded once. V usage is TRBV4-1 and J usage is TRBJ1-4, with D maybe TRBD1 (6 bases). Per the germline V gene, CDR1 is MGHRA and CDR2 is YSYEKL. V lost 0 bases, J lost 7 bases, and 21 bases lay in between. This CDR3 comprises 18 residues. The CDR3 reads CASSQDHRLRPGVEKLFF. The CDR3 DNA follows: TGCGCCAGCAGCCAAGATCATCGCTTGAGGCCAGGGGTTGAAAAACTGTTTTTT.

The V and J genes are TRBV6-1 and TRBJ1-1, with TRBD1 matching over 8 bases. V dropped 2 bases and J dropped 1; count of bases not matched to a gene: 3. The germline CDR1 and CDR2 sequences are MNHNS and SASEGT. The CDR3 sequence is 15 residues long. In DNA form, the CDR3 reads TGTGCCAGCAGTGAAAGGGACAGGAGGAACACTGAAGCTTTCTTT. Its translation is CASSERDRRNTEAFF.

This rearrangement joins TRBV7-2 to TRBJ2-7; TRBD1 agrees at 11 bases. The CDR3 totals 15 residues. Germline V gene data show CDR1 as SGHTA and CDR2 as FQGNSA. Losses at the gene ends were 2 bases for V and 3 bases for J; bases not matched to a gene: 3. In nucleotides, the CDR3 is TGTGCCAGCAGCTTAAAAGGGACAGGGGGCTACGAGCAGTACTTC. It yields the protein CASSLKGTGGYEQYF.

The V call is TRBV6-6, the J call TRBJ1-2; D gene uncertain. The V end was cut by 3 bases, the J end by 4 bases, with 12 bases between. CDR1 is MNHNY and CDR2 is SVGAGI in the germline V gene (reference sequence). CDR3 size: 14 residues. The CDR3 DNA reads TGTGCCAGCAGTTATCCGGATTTGCTCTATGGCTACACCTTC. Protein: CASSYPDLLYGYTF.

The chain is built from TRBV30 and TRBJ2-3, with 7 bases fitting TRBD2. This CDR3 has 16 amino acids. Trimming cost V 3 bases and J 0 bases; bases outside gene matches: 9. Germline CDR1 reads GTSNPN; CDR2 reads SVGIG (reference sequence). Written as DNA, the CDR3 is TGTGCCTGGAGGCATCATAGCGGGCTAAGCACAGATACGCAGTATTTT. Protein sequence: CAWRHHSGLSTDTQYF.

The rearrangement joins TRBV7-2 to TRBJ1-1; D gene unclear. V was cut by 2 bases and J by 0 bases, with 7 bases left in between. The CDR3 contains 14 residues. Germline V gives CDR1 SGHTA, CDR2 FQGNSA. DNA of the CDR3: TGTGCCAGCAGCTTACGCATTATGAACACTGAAGCTTTCTTT. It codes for CASSLRIMNTEAFF.

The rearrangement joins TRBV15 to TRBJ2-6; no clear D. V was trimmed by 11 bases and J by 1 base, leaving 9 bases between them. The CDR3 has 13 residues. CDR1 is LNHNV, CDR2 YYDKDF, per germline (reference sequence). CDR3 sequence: CASQFSGANVLTF. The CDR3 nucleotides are TGTGCCTCCCAGTTTTCTGGGGCCAACGTCCTGACTTTC.

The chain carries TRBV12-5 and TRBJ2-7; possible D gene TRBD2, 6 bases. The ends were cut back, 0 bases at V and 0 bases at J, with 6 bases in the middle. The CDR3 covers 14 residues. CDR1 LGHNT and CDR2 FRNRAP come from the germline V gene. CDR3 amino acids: CASGLVGSSYEQYF. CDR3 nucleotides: TGTGCTAGTGGTTTGGTCGGGAGCTCCTACGAGCAGTACTTC. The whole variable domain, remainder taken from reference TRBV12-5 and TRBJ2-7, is DARVTQTPRHKVTEMGQEVTMRCQPILGHNTVFWYRQTMMQGLELLAYFRNRAPLDDSGMPKDRFSAEMPDATLATLKIQPSEPRDSAVYFCASGLVGSSYEQYFGPGTRLTVT.

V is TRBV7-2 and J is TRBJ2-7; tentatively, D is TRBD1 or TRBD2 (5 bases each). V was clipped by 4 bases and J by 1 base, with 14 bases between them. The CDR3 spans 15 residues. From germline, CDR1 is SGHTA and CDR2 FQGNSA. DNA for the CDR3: TGTGCCAGCAGCTCCAGGGACCCTCCTTCCTACGAGCAGTACTTC. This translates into CASSSRDPPSYEQYF.

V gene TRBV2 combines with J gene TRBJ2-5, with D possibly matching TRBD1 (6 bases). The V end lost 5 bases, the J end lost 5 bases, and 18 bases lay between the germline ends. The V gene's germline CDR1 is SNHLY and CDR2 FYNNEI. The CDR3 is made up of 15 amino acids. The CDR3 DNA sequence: TGTGCCAGCAGTCCCACCCCAGGGGCGGGCGAGACCCAGTACTTC. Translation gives CASSPTPGAGETQYF.

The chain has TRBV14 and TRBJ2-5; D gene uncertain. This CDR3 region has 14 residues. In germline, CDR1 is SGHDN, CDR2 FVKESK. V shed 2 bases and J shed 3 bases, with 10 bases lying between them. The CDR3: CASSQWAEKETQYF. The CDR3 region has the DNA TGTGCCAGCAGCCAATGGGCCGAGAAAGAGACCCAGTACTTC. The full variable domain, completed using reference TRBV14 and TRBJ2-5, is EAGVTQFPSHSVIEKGQTVTLRCDPISGHDNLYWYRRVMGKEIKFLLHFVKESKQDESGMPNNRFLAERTGGTYSTLKVQPAELEDSGVYFCASSQWAEKETQYFGPGTRLLVL.

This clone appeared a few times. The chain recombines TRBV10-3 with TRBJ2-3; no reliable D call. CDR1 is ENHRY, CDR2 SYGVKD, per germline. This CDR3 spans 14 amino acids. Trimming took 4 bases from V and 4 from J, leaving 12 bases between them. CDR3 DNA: TGTGCCATCAGTGGCAACTTCATCTCAGATACGCAGTATTTT. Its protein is CAISGNFISDTQYF.

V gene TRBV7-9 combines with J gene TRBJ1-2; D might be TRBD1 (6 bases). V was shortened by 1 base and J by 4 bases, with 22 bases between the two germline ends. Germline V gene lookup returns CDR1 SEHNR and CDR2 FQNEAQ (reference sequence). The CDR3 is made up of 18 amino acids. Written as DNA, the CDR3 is TGTGCCAGCAGCTTAGTATCCGGGGGCAGACTCCGAACCTATGGCTACACCTTC. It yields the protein CASSLVSGGRLRTYGYTF.

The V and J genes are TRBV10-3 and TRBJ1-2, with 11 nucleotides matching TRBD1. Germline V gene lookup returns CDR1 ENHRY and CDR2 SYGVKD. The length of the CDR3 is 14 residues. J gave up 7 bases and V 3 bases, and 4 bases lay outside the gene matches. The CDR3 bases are TGTGCCATCAGTGAATTGGGACAGGGGGTTGGCTACACCTTC. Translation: CAISELGQGVGYTF.